This TCR beta chain was recorded in a study of T cells expressing NK-cell markers. The authors made TCR beta cDNA libraries by 5'RACE template switching. This switching added a universal primer site and UMIs. Using the 5' RACE reads, TCRdb records one entry per CDR3 protein without DNA. The specimen's table records roughly 390,000 distinct CDR3 sequences. The sequence was collected from a woman between 45 and 65 years old in good health. The source material was blood T cells: a sorted CD56 or NKG2C T cell subset, CD4+ or CD8+ T cells, or bulk PBMC T cells (not recorded which).

CDR3 sequence reads: CASSAESRDTQYF. This chain uses TRBV6-1 with TRBJ2-3; TCRdb calls TRBD2, which cannot be checked without DNA. CDR3 length: 13 residues. Germline V CDR1 and CDR2: MNHNS, SASEGT.